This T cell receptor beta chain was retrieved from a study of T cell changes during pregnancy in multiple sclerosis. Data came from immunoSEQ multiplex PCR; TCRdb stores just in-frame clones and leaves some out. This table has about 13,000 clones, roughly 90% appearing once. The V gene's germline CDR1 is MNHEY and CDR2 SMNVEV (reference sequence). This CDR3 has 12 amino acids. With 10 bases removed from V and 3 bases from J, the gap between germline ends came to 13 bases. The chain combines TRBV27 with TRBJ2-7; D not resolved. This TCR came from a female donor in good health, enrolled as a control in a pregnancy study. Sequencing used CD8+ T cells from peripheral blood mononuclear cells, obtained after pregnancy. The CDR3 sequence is CANTPQNYEQYF. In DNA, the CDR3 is TGTGCCAACACCCCCCAAAACTACGAGCAGTACTTC.